The present TCR beta chain was sequenced within a study of T cell repertoires in aging, cancer and after chemotherapy. Study results and limitations: In cancer patients, declining TCR diversity with age involved lost richness and lost evenness. In each cancer cohort, median generation probability increased across chemotherapy, suggesting thymic output rebounded.

Details on this clonotype: Its target is not known.

The germline V and J ends were trimmed by 0 bases and 6 bases, with 12 bases remaining between them. The CDR3 loop spans 15 amino acids. Per germline, CDR1 MNHNS and CDR2 SASEGT. Peripheral blood genomic DNA, not sorted cells or RNA, was the template. TRB rearrangements spanning V, D and J were amplified using mixed TRB-A/B primers. One entry per CDR3 protein results from TCRdb running MiXCR on the multiplex PCR reads. The sample records roughly 2,900 distinct CDR3 sequences, roughly 30% being singletons. The chain recombines TRBV6-1 with TRBJ1-3; no reliable D call. This sequence originates from a human donor with a solid tumor. Material: blood. The CDR3 is CASSEAGSIENTIYF. For the CDR3, the DNA is TGTGCCAGCAGTGAAGCGGGGAGCATCGAAAACACCATATATTTT.